This TCR beta chain was sequenced during a study of OX40 agonist ivuxolimab in advanced cancers. Whole-study findings and limits: In the 0.1 to 3.0 mg/kg range, CD4+ and CD8+ blood T cells had expanded clonally by week 6. Expanded clones tended on average to be more numerous among CD8+ T cells than CD4+.

The repertoire was sequenced with immunoSEQ multiplex PCR; TCRdb's copy has only in-frame clones and lacks some. The data hold 75,000 to 100,000 clones, with around 88% observed a single time. A word on this clone: Its antigen is currently unknown.

The clonotype originates from an adult with an advanced solid tumor such as melanoma, head and neck, liver or kidney cancer. The material was CD4+ or CD8+ T cells sorted from blood, obtained in a trial of the OX40 agonist ivuxolimab.

The CDR3 region is CASSATGGTDEQYF. CDR3 coding DNA: TGTGCCAGCAGCGCCACAGGGGGCACCGACGAGCAGTACTTC. The chain combines TRBV5-4 with TRBJ2-7; 9 bases fit TRBD1. From germline, CDR1 is SGHNT and CDR2 YYREEE (reference sequence). After removal of 4 bases from V and 5 bases from J, the junction contained 7 bases not matched to a gene. This CDR3 is built from 14 residues. The whole variable domain, remainder taken from reference TRBV5-4 and TRBJ2-7, is ETGVTQSPTHLIKTRGQQVTLRCSSQSGHNTVSWYQQALGQGPQFIFQYYREEENGRGNFPPRFSGLQFPNYSSELNVNALELDDSALYLCASSATGGTDEQYFGPGTRLTVT.